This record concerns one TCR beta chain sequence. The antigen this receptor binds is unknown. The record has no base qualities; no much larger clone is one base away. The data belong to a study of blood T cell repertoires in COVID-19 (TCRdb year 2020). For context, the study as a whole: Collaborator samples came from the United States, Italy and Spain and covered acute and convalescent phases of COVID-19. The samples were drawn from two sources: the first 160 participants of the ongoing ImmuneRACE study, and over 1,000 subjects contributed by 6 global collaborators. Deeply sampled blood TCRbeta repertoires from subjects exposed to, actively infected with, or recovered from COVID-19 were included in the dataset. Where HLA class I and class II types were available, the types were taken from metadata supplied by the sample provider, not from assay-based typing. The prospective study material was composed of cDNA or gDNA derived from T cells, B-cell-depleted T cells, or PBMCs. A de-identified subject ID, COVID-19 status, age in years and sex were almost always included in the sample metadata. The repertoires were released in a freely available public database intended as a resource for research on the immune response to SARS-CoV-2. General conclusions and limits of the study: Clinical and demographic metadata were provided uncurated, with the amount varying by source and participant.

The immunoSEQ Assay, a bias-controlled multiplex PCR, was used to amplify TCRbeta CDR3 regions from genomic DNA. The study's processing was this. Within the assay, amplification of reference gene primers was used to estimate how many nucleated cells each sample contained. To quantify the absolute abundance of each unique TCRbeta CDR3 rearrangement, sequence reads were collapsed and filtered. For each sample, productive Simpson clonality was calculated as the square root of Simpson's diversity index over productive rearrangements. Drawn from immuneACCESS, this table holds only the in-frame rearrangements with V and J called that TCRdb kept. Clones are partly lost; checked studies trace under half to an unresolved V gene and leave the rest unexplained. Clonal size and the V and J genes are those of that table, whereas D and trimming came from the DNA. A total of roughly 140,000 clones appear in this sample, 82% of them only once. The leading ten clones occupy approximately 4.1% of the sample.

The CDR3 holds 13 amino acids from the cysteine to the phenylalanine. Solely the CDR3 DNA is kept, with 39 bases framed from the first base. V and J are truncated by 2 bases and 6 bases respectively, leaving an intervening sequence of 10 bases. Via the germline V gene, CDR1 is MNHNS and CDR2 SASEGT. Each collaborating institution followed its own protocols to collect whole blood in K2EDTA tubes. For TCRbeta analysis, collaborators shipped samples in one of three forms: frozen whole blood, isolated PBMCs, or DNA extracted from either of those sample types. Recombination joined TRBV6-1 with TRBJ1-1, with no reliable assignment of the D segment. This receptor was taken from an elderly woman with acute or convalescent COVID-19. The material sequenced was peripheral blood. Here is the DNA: TGTGCCAGCAGTGAATTGCGTTTGTCTGAAGCTTTCTTT. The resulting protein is CASSELRLSEAFF.